Below are 19 T cell receptor beta chains sequenced from a single sample in a study of siplizumab effects on memory and regulatory T cells. This table comes from immunoSEQ multiplex PCR, and its TCRdb copy is limited to in-frame clones, with some not included. The data hold 85,000 to 95,000 clones, with nearly 95% observed a single time. The sequenced material came from non-Treg CD4+ T cells sorted from blood. Source of these receptors: a human donor in good health.

V is TRBV5-4 and J is TRBJ1-1; D ambiguous. V gave up 0 bases and J gave up 4 bases, with 10 bases separating them. Germline V CDR1 and CDR2: SGHNT, YYREEE (reference sequence). The CDR3 sequence is 14 residues long. The CDR3 DNA reads as TGTGCCAGCAGCTTGGAATCACCGGGCACTGAAGCTTTCTTT. It yields the protein CASSLESPGTEAFF. Full variable domain (remainder filled in from reference TRBV5-4 and TRBJ1-1): ETGVTQSPTHLIKTRGQQVTLRCSSQSGHNTVSWYQQALGQGPQFIFQYYREEENGRGNFPPRFSGLQFPNYSSELNVNALELDDSALYLCASSLESPGTEAFFGQGTRLTVV.

The chain recombines TRBV9 with TRBJ1-1, with D uncertain. The germline CDR1 and CDR2 sequences are SGDLS and YYNGEE. There are 13 residues in the CDR3. Trimming left V 3 bases short and J 1 base short, with 7 bases between. CDR3 sequence reads: CASSADGNTEAFF. CDR3 nucleotide sequence: TGTGCCAGCAGCGCGGACGGGAACACTGAAGCTTTCTTT.

The rearrangement joins TRBV19 to TRBJ1-5, with D maybe TRBD1 (6 bases). The germline V gene has CDR1 LNHDA and CDR2 SQIVND (reference sequence). The CDR3 is 14 residues long. V was trimmed by 5 bases and J by 4 bases, leaving 12 bases between them. The CDR3 region has the DNA TGTGCCAGTAGTCCCGACAGGTGGAATCAGCCCCAGCATTTT. It encodes CASSPDRWNQPQHF.

This chain joins TRBV18 and TRBJ2-1; weak D call: TRBD1 (6 bases). Germline CDR1 KGHSH, CDR2 LQKENI. This CDR3 spans 15 amino acids. Trimming removed 8 bases at V and 0 bases at J, with 14 bases between. DNA of the CDR3: TGTGCCAGCGGCGGACAGTCGAGCTCCTACAATGAGCAGTTCTTC. Encoded protein: CASGGQSSSYNEQFF.

This clone was seen once. The rearrangement links TRBV28 to TRBJ1-5; D remains unclear. Germline V lookup: CDR1 MDHEN, CDR2 SYDVKM. This CDR3 is built from 12 residues. Trimming shortened V by 3 bases and J by 7 bases, and 7 bases separated the two germline ends. CDR3 residues: CASSFGEQPQHF. The CDR3 nucleotides are TGTGCCAGCAGTTTCGGGGAGCAGCCCCAGCATTTT.

This sequence joins TRBV2 and TRBJ2-3, with 7 bases aligning to TRBD2. The germline gives CDR1 SNHLY, CDR2 FYNNEI. With 6 bases clipped from V and 5 bases from J, the junction kept 11 bases outside the gene matches. This CDR3 is built from 15 residues. The CDR3 loop reads CASRTLAETIDTQYF. For the CDR3, the DNA is TGTGCCAGCAGGACCCTAGCGGAGACCATAGATACGCAGTATTTT. The whole variable domain, remainder taken from reference TRBV2 and TRBJ2-3, is EPEVTQTPSHQVTQMGQEVILRCVPISNHLYFYWYRQILGQKVEFLVSFYNNEISEKSEIFDDQFSVERPDGSNFTLKIRSTKLEDSAMYFCASRTLAETIDTQYFGPGTRLTVL.

For the CDR3, the DNA is TGTGCCAGTAGTGCCGAAGGAAACACTGAAGCTTTCTTT. This sequence encodes CASSAEGNTEAFF. The J gene is TRBJ1-1, the V gene TRBV19; D is unresolved. Germline loops: CDR1 LNHDA, CDR2 SQIVND (reference sequence). The V and J ends lost 5 bases and 2 bases respectively, with 9 bases between them. This CDR3 region has 13 residues.

The chain couples TRBV5-4 to TRBJ1-1; no firm D call. The CDR3 length is 15 residues. The germline gives CDR1 SGHNT, CDR2 YYREEE (reference sequence). The V gene lost 2 bases and the J gene lost 1 base, with 12 bases spanning the gap. The CDR3 DNA sequence: TGTGCCAGCAGCTTAGGCGGCTTAGGGAACACTGAAGCTTTCTTT. Translating gives CASSLGGLGNTEAFF.

The rearrangement links TRBV2 to TRBJ2-5; either TRBD1 or TRBD2 may supply D (5 bases each). Germline CDR1 is SNHLY and CDR2 is FYNNEI. The V end lost 5 bases, the J end lost 5 bases, and 12 bases lay between the germline ends. This CDR3 region has 13 residues. The CDR3 DNA sequence: TGTGCCAGCAGTTCCACCGAGGGGGAGACCCAGTACTTC. Protein product: CASSSTEGETQYF.

The genes are TRBV7-9 and TRBJ1-1; D might be TRBD1 (5 bases). The germline gives CDR1 SEHNR, CDR2 FQNEAQ (reference sequence). The length of the CDR3 is 15 residues. Trimming shortened V by 6 bases and J by 0 bases, and 14 bases separated the two germline ends. Here the CDR3 reads CASRLPGRLNTEAFF. In DNA, the CDR3 is TGTGCCAGCAGGTTACCGGGACGGCTGAACACTGAAGCTTTCTTT. Filled out from reference TRBV7-9 and TRBJ1-1, the complete variable domain reads DTGVSQNPRHKITKRGQNVTFRCDPISEHNRLYWYRQTLGQGPEFLTYFQNEAQLEKSRLLSDRFSAERPKGSFSTLEIQRTEQGDSAMYLCASRLPGRLNTEAFFGQGTRLTVV.

The chain combines TRBV4-1 with TRBJ1-5; D remains unclear. Trimming took 2 bases from V and 7 from J, leaving 12 bases between them. This CDR3 contains 14 residues. CDR1 and CDR2 from the germline V gene are MGHRA and YSYEKL. CDR3 region: CASSQREGRQPQHF. CDR3 nucleotide sequence: TGCGCCAGCAGCCAACGGGAGGGTAGACAGCCCCAGCATTTT.

This chain joins TRBV7-9 and TRBJ2-5; D is ambiguous. The CDR3 sequence is 14 residues long. Trimming shortened V by 1 base and J by 2 bases, and 8 bases separated the two germline ends. Per the germline V gene, CDR1 is SEHNR and CDR2 is FQNEAQ (reference sequence). Here the CDR3 DNA reads TGTGCCAGCAGCTTAGTATCTGGACAAGAGACCCAGTACTTC. This translates into CASSLVSGQETQYF.

Remarks on this clone: This CDR3 is also generated by other DNA sequences in the sample. This rearrangement joins TRBV20-1 to TRBJ2-5; D unclear. Trimming pared 0 bases from V and 4 bases from J, leaving 0 bases between. The germline V gene encodes CDR1 DFQATT and CDR2 SNEGSKA (reference sequence). This CDR3 is 10 amino acids long. The CDR3 loop is CSAREETQYF. As DNA, the CDR3 is TGCAGTGCTAGAGAAGAGACCCAGTACTTC.

The chain joins TRBV6-6 to TRBJ2-2; no clear D. The CDR3 covers 14 residues. V was trimmed by 5 bases and J by 8 bases, leaving 15 bases between them. Per the germline V gene, CDR1 is MNHNY and CDR2 is SVGAGI (reference sequence). CDR3 coding DNA: TGTGCCAGCAGTAGCCGGGCCCCCTTTGGGGAGCTGTTTTTT. This sequence encodes CASSSRAPFGELFF.

CDR3 region: CASIKAGASYEQYF. The CDR3 DNA sequence: TGTGCCAGCATAAAAGCGGGAGCCTCCTACGAGCAGTACTTC. The chain joins TRBV28 to TRBJ2-7, with 8 bases aligning to TRBD2. Germline CDR1 is MDHEN and CDR2 is SYDVKM. The V and J ends lost 7 bases and 0 bases, in that order; junction bases with no gene match: 5. The CDR3 consists of 14 residues.

The rearrangement joins TRBV19 to TRBJ1-1; D possibly corresponds to TRBD1 (5 bases). Looked up from germline, CDR1 is LNHDA and CDR2 is SQIVND (reference sequence). The CDR3 length is 14 residues. With 1 base removed from V and 5 bases from J, the gap between germline ends came to 11 bases. CDR3 protein: CASSIGGRGTEAFF. CDR3 DNA sequence: TGTGCCAGTAGTATAGGGGGCCGGGGAACTGAAGCTTTCTTT.

The rearrangement uses TRBV30 and TRBJ1-1, with TRBD1 as a possible D gene (6 bases). The CDR3 is 13 amino acids. The V end lost 4 bases, the J end lost 4 bases, and 13 bases lay between the germline ends. Germline values: CDR1 GTSNPN, CDR2 SVGIG (reference sequence). This CDR3 reads CAWNRDLSTEAFF. CDR3 bases: TGTGCCTGGAACAGGGATTTGAGCACTGAAGCTTTCTTT.

The genes are TRBV9 and TRBJ2-7; D is unresolved. Germline V gene sequence: CDR1 SGDLS, CDR2 YYNGEE. Trimming pared 3 bases from V and 0 bases from J, leaving 10 bases between. This CDR3 contains 14 residues. The CDR3 nucleotides are TGTGCCAGCAGCGAAACTACCGACTCCTACGAGCAGTACTTC. This encodes CASSETTDSYEQYF.

This chain uses TRBV7-2 with TRBJ1-2, with 7 bases that match TRBD1. The CDR3 length is 14 residues. J lost 5 bases, V lost 1 base, and 4 bases had no gene match. Germline values: CDR1 SGHTA, CDR2 FQGNSA. The CDR3: CASSLGTGLYGYTF. Here the CDR3 DNA reads TGTGCCAGCAGCTTAGGGACAGGTCTTTATGGCTACACCTTC.